This T cell receptor beta chain was identified during a study of cytomegalovirus exposure and HLA in healthy donors. The study ran its PCR with 60 Vbeta and 13 Jbeta primers. Sequencing used immunoSEQ multiplex PCR; TCRdb keeps in-frame clones, though not all of them. The top ten clones hold approximately 4% of a sample with some 120,000 clones, 79% of them seen once. Each donor was nominally healthy when sampled (though unrecorded immune exposures were likely). The CDR3 is 15 residues long. Germline V CDR1 and CDR2: SGDLS, YYNGEE. Germline trimming cut 4 bases from V and 8 bases from J; bases unmatched to any gene: 11.

The TCR originated in a man younger than 40 in good health and CMV-seropositive. The gene calls are TRBV9 and TRBJ1-4, with TRBD1 matching 7 bases. The sequencing sample was made of PBMCs. The CDR3 sequence is CASSPRDRTTEKLFF. CDR3 bases: TGTGCCAGCAGCCCAAGGGACAGAACGACCGAAAAACTGTTTTTT.